The 17 T cell receptor beta chains below come from one sample, sequenced in a study of CD8+CD57+ T cells in acquired aplastic anemia. Genomic DNA was employed as the template in profiling TCR beta VDJ and CDR3. TCRdb redid the calling of the reads with MiXCR, one entry per CDR3 protein. The sample has 100,000 to 150,000 distinct CDR3 sequences, roughly 50% seen once; the top ten hold roughly 2.7%. The sample consisted of sorted CD4+, CD8+, or CD8+CD57+ T cells (not recorded which) from PBMCs. These receptors originate from a human donor in good health, serving as a control.

The chain uses TRBV24-1 and TRBJ1-1; D is ambiguous. This CDR3 spans 12 amino acids. The germline CDR1 and CDR2 sequences are KGHDR and SFDVKD. V lost 2 bases and J lost 4, with 4 bases in between. CDR3: CATSDSRTEAFF. The CDR3 DNA reads TGTGCCACCAGTGATTCTCGCACTGAAGCTTTCTTT.

V and J are TRBV19 and TRBJ1-1, with D possibly TRBD1 on 6 matching bases. CDR1 and CDR2 (germline): LNHDA, SQIVND (reference sequence). The CDR3 spans 14 residues. Trimming took 3 bases from V and 4 from J, leaving 12 bases between them. The CDR3 DNA follows: TGTGCCAGTAGTATGTCAGGGGTGGGCACTGAAGCTTTCTTT. As protein: CASSMSGVGTEAFF.

The gene calls are TRBV7-2 and TRBJ2-3; D perhaps matches TRBD1 (6 bases). CDR3 length: 12 residues. Germline-derived CDR1 and CDR2 are SGHTA and FQGNSA. V gave up 2 bases and J gave up 7 bases, with 7 bases separating them. The CDR3 bases are TGTGCCAGCAGCTTACAGGGGAATACGCAGTATTTT. Its protein product is CASSLQGNTQYF.

The gene calls are TRBV24-1 and TRBJ2-7; 9 bases fit TRBD1. The CDR3 is 17 amino acids. After removal of 5 bases from V and 0 bases from J, the junction contained 10 bases not matched to a gene. Germline CDR1 KGHDR, CDR2 SFDVKD. The CDR3 is CATSGPTGTGSSYEQYF. The CDR3 bases are TGTGCCACCAGTGGGCCAACCGGGACAGGGTCCTCCTACGAGCAGTACTTC.

The J gene is TRBJ1-2, the V gene TRBV7-3; possible D gene TRBD1, 5 bases. Germline V gene lookup returns CDR1 SGHTA and CDR2 FQGTGA. V was trimmed by 5 bases and J by 5 bases, leaving 15 bases between them. This CDR3 region has 14 residues. CDR3 DNA sequence: TGTGCCAGCAGCACTAGGCAGGGTTGGTATGGCTACACCTTC. This sequence encodes CASSTRQGWYGYTF.

With respect to this clonotype: Lacking the conserved final phenylalanine or tryptophan, this CDR3 likely reflects a read error. The limits of the CDR3 on the DNA are not certain, so only TCRdb's listed CDR3 is given. This sequence joins TRBV2 and TRBJ2-7; the D call of TRBD1 is as the table states it, not checked on the DNA. Germline V gene data show CDR1 as SNHLY and CDR2 as FYNNEI. Both ends counted, the CDR3 spans 10 residues. The CDR3 sequence is CASEGTGTDT.

Notes on this clonotype: One end of the junction fails to match germline, which may point to a read error. V and J are TRBV20-1 and TRBJ2-7; 9 nucleotides align to TRBD1. Germline V gives CDR1 DFQATT, CDR2 SNEGSKA (reference sequence). CDR3 size: 14 residues. The chain's CDR3 is CSARDTGGPYEQYF. The CDR3 DNA sequence: TGCAGTGCTCGAGATACAGGGGGCCCCTACGAGCAGTACTTC.

The chain carries TRBV15 and TRBJ2-5; 7 bases fit TRBD2. This CDR3 contains 13 residues. V dropped 5 bases and J dropped 5; count of bases not matched to a gene: 5. Germline V gene sequence: CDR1 LNHNV, CDR2 YYDKDF (reference sequence). CDR3 nucleotide sequence: TGTGCCACCAGCCGAAGGGGAGGGGAGACCCAGTACTTC. Translated: CATSRRGGETQYF.

About this clonotype: A read error is possible here, since a much larger clone lies one base away. The V call is TRBV5-1, the J call TRBJ2-1; D unclear. Trimming cost V 0 bases and J 3 bases, with 13 bases left between them. The CDR3 length is 16 residues. From germline, CDR1 is SGHRS and CDR2 YFSETQ. This CDR3 is CASSLGGRRIYNEQFF. The CDR3 bases are TGCGCCAGCAGCTTGGGTGGCAGACGGATCTACAATGAGCAGTTCTTC.

About this clonotype: Since no conserved phenylalanine or tryptophan closes the CDR3, a read error is the likely cause. Because the CDR3's place on the DNA is in doubt, the DNA is left out and the CDR3 is given as listed by TCRdb. The gene calls are TRBV20-1 and TRBJ2-7; TRBD2, the D gene given by the table, was not confirmed from the DNA. The V gene's germline CDR1 is DFQATT and CDR2 SNEGSKA (reference sequence). The CDR3 has 9 amino acids, counting both end residues. This chain's CDR3 is CSARVRLAG.

The table lists this clonotype with many counts. V is TRBV9 and J is TRBJ2-3; D gene unclear. Per germline, CDR1 SGDLS and CDR2 YYNGEE. This CDR3 region has 15 residues. The V and J ends lost 0 bases and 5 bases respectively, with 13 bases between them. The CDR3: CASSVGQLRVDTQYF. The CDR3 region has the DNA TGTGCCAGCAGCGTAGGCCAGCTAAGAGTAGATACGCAGTATTTT. Complete variable domain (other parts from reference TRBV9 and TRBJ2-3): DSGVTQTPKHLITATGQRVTLRCSPRSGDLSVYWYQQSLDQGLQFLIQYYNGEERAKGNILERFSAQQFPDLHSELNLSSLELGDSALYFCASSVGQLRVDTQYFGPGTRLTVL.

The rearrangement joins TRBV10-3 to TRBJ2-1; weak D call: TRBD2 (5 bases). The CDR3 has 13 amino acids. Germline CDR1 is ENHRY and CDR2 is SYGVKD. Trimming shortened V by 7 bases and J by 9 bases, and 16 bases separated the two germline ends. The CDR3 sequence is CAINVSGSGEQFF. The CDR3 DNA reads as TGTGCCATCAATGTGTCGGGGTCGGGTGAGCAGTTCTTC.

This clonotype showed up just a few times. The chain combines TRBV4-3 with TRBJ1-2, with D possibly matching TRBD1 (6 bases). V was shortened by 1 base and J by 8 bases, with 20 bases between the two germline ends. Germline lookup yields CDR1 LGHNA and CDR2 YSLEER. There are 16 residues in the CDR3. CDR3 in amino acids: CASSQARTGSQGGYTF. CDR3 coding DNA: TGCGCCAGCAGCCAAGCTAGGACGGGTTCCCAGGGGGGCTACACCTTC.

This clonotype was seen repeatedly, ten times or more. V gene TRBV19 combines with J gene TRBJ1-2; perhaps TRBD1 as D (6 bases). Looked up from germline, CDR1 is LNHDA and CDR2 is SQIVND (reference sequence). The CDR3 is made up of 15 amino acids. V lost 5 bases to trimming and J lost 2 bases, with 15 bases between them. CDR3 residues: CASSRLGGANYGYTF. CDR3 DNA sequence: TGTGCCAGTAGTCGCCTGGGGGGGGCCAACTATGGCTACACCTTC.

This clonotype was seen more than once but under ten times. The rearrangement joins TRBV10-2 to TRBJ2-1, with a weak D call TRBD1 (6 bases). The ends were cut back, 0 bases at V and 0 bases at J, with 15 bases in the middle. Germline V CDR1 and CDR2: WSHSY, SAAADI. The CDR3 has 18 amino acids. CDR3 in amino acids: CASSESTRGRNSYNEQFF. The CDR3 DNA reads as TGCGCCAGCAGTGAGTCAACCAGGGGTCGGAACTCCTACAATGAGCAGTTCTTC.

This clonotype showed up many times. This may arise from a read error, as a much more abundant clone is one base away. The conserved closing phenylalanine or tryptophan is absent in this CDR3, likely reflecting a read error. The chain links TRBV20-1 to TRBJ2-1; D may be TRBD1 (6 bases). In germline, CDR1 is DFQATT, CDR2 SNEGSKA (reference sequence). The CDR3 contains 13 residues. The V and J ends lost 4 bases and 3 bases respectively, with 10 bases between them. CDR3 DNA sequence: TGCAGTGCTACCGAGGGGGTCTACAATGAGCAGTTCCTC. Protein product: CSATEGVYNEQFL.

Many counts were recorded for this clonotype. The chain's CDR3 is CSGTETNYGYTF. CDR3 nucleotide sequence: TGCAGCGGGACAGAAACGAACTATGGCTACACCTTC. This chain connects TRBV29-1 to TRBJ1-2, with D perhaps matching TRBD1 (6 bases). The CDR3 extends over 12 amino acids. The V and J ends lost 7 bases and 2 bases respectively, with 11 bases between them. Germline CDR1 SQVTM, CDR2 ANQGSEA.